The 16 T cell receptor beta chains given below trace back to one sample, sequenced in a study of pediatric ulcerative colitis. Clones were read by immunoSEQ multiplex PCR, and TCRdb kept only the in-frame ones, dropping some. The table has roughly 64,000 clones, about nine tenths seen once. Specimen: blood. The receptor source for this set is a boy aged 5-17 years with severe ulcerative colitis.

The genes are TRBV9 and TRBJ2-2; D unresolved. The CDR3 has 15 residues. V lost 0 bases and J lost 4, with 10 bases in between. From germline, CDR1 is SGDLS and CDR2 YYNGEE. The CDR3 bases are TGTGCCAGCAGCGTAGATTCGACGGGCACCGGGGAGCTGTTTTTT. The encoded protein is CASSVDSTGTGELFF.

The chain couples TRBV4-3 to TRBJ1-1; 7 bases align to TRBD1. V trimming: 1 base; J trimming: 6 bases; junction bases outside the gene matches: 8. The CDR3 has 15 amino acids. Germline loops: CDR1 LGHNA, CDR2 YSLEER. In DNA, the CDR3 is TGCGCCAGCAGCCAAGTTTCGACAGGGCGGGCTGAAGCTTTCTTT. Translated, it gives CASSQVSTGRAEAFF.

The V gene is TRBV7-9, the J gene TRBJ2-7, with unresolved D. This CDR3 is 11 amino acids long. V lost 2 bases and J lost 5, with 4 bases in between. Germline CDR1 reads SEHNR; CDR2 reads FQNEAQ (reference sequence). CDR3 in amino acids: CASSLYDEQYF. DNA for the CDR3: TGTGCCAGCAGCTTATACGACGAGCAGTACTTC.

V usage is TRBV4-2 and J usage is TRBJ2-2; 12 nucleotides align to TRBD2. The CDR3 spans 16 residues. The V and J ends lost 4 bases and 3 bases, in that order; junction bases with no gene match: 3. Per germline, CDR1 LGHNA and CDR2 YNFKEQ. The CDR3 sequence: CASSPGLAGYTGELFF. The CDR3 DNA reads TGTGCCAGCAGCCCTGGACTAGCGGGATACACCGGGGAGCTGTTTTTT.

The chain uses TRBV6-6 and TRBJ2-7, with 7 bases matching TRBD1. There are 15 residues in the CDR3. Looked up from germline, CDR1 is MNHNY and CDR2 is SVGAGI (reference sequence). V trimming: 2 bases; J trimming: 4 bases; junction bases outside the gene matches: 8. The CDR3 DNA is TGTGCCAGCAGTTACGAGGGGGCTTGGTTTTACGAGCAGTACTTC. Its translation is CASSYEGAWFYEQYF.

V is TRBV29-1 and J is TRBJ2-1; 7 bases are a match to TRBD2. The germline CDR1 and CDR2 sequences are SQVTM and ANQGSEA. V was pared by 1 base and J by 5 bases, with 5 bases of the junction left unmatched. The CDR3 is 14 amino acids. CDR3 nucleotides: TGCAGCGTTGAAGGGCTAGCGGCTCACAATGAGCAGTTCTTC. It is translated as CSVEGLAAHNEQFF.

J is TRBJ1-3 and V is TRBV30, with 9 bases that match TRBD1. CDR3 length equals 16 residues. The germline CDR1 and CDR2 sequences are GTSNPN and SVGIG (reference sequence). The junction had 5 bases not matched to a gene; V was cut back by 2 bases and J by 0 bases. The CDR3 coding sequence is TGTGCCTGGAGTTTGGGACAGGGCCTCTCTGGAAACACCATATATTTT. This gives the protein CAWSLGQGLSGNTIYF.

This chain links TRBV10-3 with TRBJ2-2, with D maybe TRBD1 (5 bases). Germline lookup yields CDR1 ENHRY and CDR2 SYGVKD. The CDR3 consists of 15 residues. V was trimmed by 6 bases and J by 0 bases, leaving 11 bases between them. DNA of the CDR3: TGTGCCATCAGGGCGGCAGGGCCGAACACCGGGGAGCTGTTTTTT. It yields the protein CAIRAAGPNTGELFF.

In nucleotides, the CDR3 is TGTGCCAGCAGCCATGGTGATAGCGGGGGCCTGGGGGCTACGCAGTATTTT. Its protein product is CASSHGDSGGLGATQYF. The genes are TRBV7-6 and TRBJ2-3, with 9 nucleotides matching TRBD2. Germline V gene data show CDR1 as SGHVS and CDR2 as FNYEAQ. CDR3 length equals 17 residues. The V segment lost 5 bases and the J segment 8 bases; nucleotides outside the gene matches: 17.

The chain joins TRBV2 to TRBJ2-1; maybe TRBD2 (5 bases). The length of the CDR3 is 12 residues. The V gene lost 4 bases and the J gene lost 9 bases, with 10 bases spanning the gap. In germline, CDR1 is SNHLY, CDR2 FYNNEI. The CDR3 DNA sequence: TGTGCCAGCAGTGTAGCGCGGCTTGAGCAGTTCTTC. This gives the protein CASSVARLEQFF. Combining the CDR3 with reference TRBV2 and TRBJ2-1 gives the whole variable domain EPEVTQTPSHQVTQMGQEVILRCVPISNHLYFYWYRQILGQKVEFLVSFYNNEISEKSEIFDDQFSVERPDGSNFTLKIRSTKLEDSAMYFCASSVARLEQFFGPGTRLTVL.

The rearrangement links TRBV7-2 to TRBJ2-7, with 9 nucleotides matching TRBD2. Germline V gene data show CDR1 as SGHTA and CDR2 as FQGNSA. J lost 2 bases, V lost 1 base, and 3 bases had no gene match. CDR3 length: 15 residues. The CDR3: CASSLGLAAPYEQYF. The CDR3 DNA sequence: TGTGCCAGCAGCTTAGGACTAGCGGCTCCCTACGAGCAGTACTTC.

The CDR3 bases are TGCAGCGTCTTGCCTTGGCTATCTAGCACAGATACGCAGTATTTT. Its protein product is CSVLPWLSSTDTQYF. This chain connects TRBV29-1 to TRBJ2-3, with no clear D. Per the germline V gene, CDR1 is SQVTM and CDR2 is ANQGSEA. V dropped 6 bases and J dropped 0 bases, with 16 bases sitting between them. This CDR3 has 15 amino acids.

The chain is built from TRBV11-2 and TRBJ1-2; possible D gene TRBD1, 6 bases. Between the trimmed V and J ends, which lost 5 bases and 4 bases, there was a span of 17 bases. CDR1 is SGHAT and CDR2 is FQNNGV in the germline V gene. There are 15 residues in the CDR3. The CDR3 nucleotides read TGTGCCAGCAGCCCTATTACCGGGACATCCTATGGCTACACCTTC. Amino acids: CASSPITGTSYGYTF. Full variable domain (rest looked up from reference TRBV11-2 and TRBJ1-2): EAGVAQSPRYKIIEKRQSVAFWCNPISGHATLYWYQQILGQGPKLLIQFQNNGVVDDSQLPKDRFSAERLKGVDSTLKIQPAKLEDSAVYLCASSPITGTSYGYTFGSGTRLTVV.

V gene TRBV6-5 combines with J gene TRBJ1-2; the D is unclear. This CDR3 has 14 amino acids. The germline V and J ends were trimmed by 2 bases and 7 bases, with 14 bases remaining between them. Germline loops: CDR1 MNHEY, CDR2 SVGAGI. The CDR3 protein is CASSYNTPRAGYTF. The CDR3 DNA reads as TGTGCCAGCAGTTACAACACACCGAGGGCTGGCTACACCTTC.

The V gene is TRBV6-4, the J gene TRBJ2-3; 14 bases fit TRBD2. Germline V lookup: CDR1 MRHNA, CDR2 SNTAGT. Trimming took 0 bases from V and 4 from J; bases not matched to a gene: 0. The CDR3 consists of 16 residues. CDR3 in amino acids: CASSDSTSGRADTQYF. CDR3 DNA: TGTGCCAGCAGTGACTCGACTAGCGGGAGGGCAGATACGCAGTATTTT.

J is TRBJ1-3 and V is TRBV5-6, with D unresolved. The CDR3 is 16 residues long. Trimming left V 0 bases short and J 4 bases short, with 14 bases between. CDR1 SGHDT and CDR2 YYEEEE come from the germline V gene. CDR3 sequence: CASSLGPRIEGNTIYF. For the CDR3, the DNA is TGTGCCAGCAGCTTGGGCCCCCGGATAGAGGGAAACACCATATATTTT. The full variable domain, rest sourced from reference TRBV5-6 and TRBJ1-3, is DAGVTQSPTHLIKTRGQQVTLRCSPKSGHDTVSWYQQALGQGPQFIFQYYEEEERQRGNFPDRFSGHQFPNYSSELNVNALLLGDSALYLCASSLGPRIEGNTIYFGEGSWLTVV.